This TCR beta chain was recovered during a study of shared clonotypes between healthy human individuals. Clones were sequenced by immunoSEQ multiplex PCR, and TCRdb holds only the in-frame ones, with some missing. Among 800,000 or so clones listed, about 96% were seen once. As defined, naive CD8 cells were CD45RO-negative and positively selected for CCR7, with terminally differentiated effector memory CD45RA+ cells excluded. This clone was found once. Trimming took off 2 bases at V and 4 bases at J, with 9 bases between the two ends. This CDR3 has 14 amino acids. Germline CDR1 is MGHRA and CDR2 is YSYEKL.

Sequenced input: naive CD8+ T cells sorted from blood. This sequence was found in a man aged 30-40 years in good health. The genes are TRBV4-1 and TRBJ2-1; D is possibly TRBD1 (5 bases). The CDR3 DNA is TGCGCCAGCAGCCAACCAGGGCGGTACAATGAGCAGTTCTTC. The encoded protein is CASSQPGRYNEQFF.